These 16 T cell receptor beta chains were sequenced from one sample in a study of somatic reversion in DOCK8 deficiency. Using EuroClonality-NGS primers, TRB was amplified from around 91 ng genomic DNA in one-step amplicon PCR. In TCRdb, the multiplex PCR reads were re-called with MiXCR into one record per CDR3 protein. This table has several thousand distinct CDR3 sequences, around a quarter appearing once. The sample taken for sequencing was peripheral blood. The source of these receptors is a human donor in good health.

This clonotype was picked up a small number of times. The chain carries TRBV7-9 and TRBJ1-4; possibly TRBD1 for D (6 bases). Germline V CDR1 and CDR2: SEHNR, FQNEAQ (reference sequence). The CDR3 contains 14 residues. V was pared by 1 base and J by 4 bases, with 7 bases between. The CDR3 loop is CASSLVQGNEKLFF. The CDR3 DNA reads TGTGCCAGCAGCTTAGTACAGGGTAATGAAAAACTGTTTTTT.

The chain joins TRBV7-3 to TRBJ2-1; 12 bases fit TRBD2. V lost 5 bases to trimming and J lost 6 bases; unmatched junction nucleotides: 8. The CDR3 totals 16 residues. Germline assignment: CDR1 SGHTA and CDR2 FQGTGA. Here the CDR3 reads CASSLIASGGANEQFF. The CDR3 DNA is TGTGCCAGCAGCCTCATCGCTAGCGGGGGGGCCAATGAGCAGTTCTTC.

The V call is TRBV7-2, the J call TRBJ1-1, with no clear D. This CDR3 has 13 amino acids. The germline gives CDR1 SGHTA, CDR2 FQGNSA. V lost 2 bases to trimming and J lost 0 bases, with 4 bases between them. This CDR3 reads CASSLTVNTEAFF. The CDR3, as DNA: TGTGCCAGCAGCTTAACAGTGAACACTGAAGCTTTCTTT.

This clonotype is medium-sized within its sample. This chain links TRBV5-1 with TRBJ1-1; D is unclear. The V and J ends lost 2 bases and 1 base respectively, with 9 bases between them. Germline V lookup: CDR1 SGHRS, CDR2 YFSETQ. This CDR3 region has 14 residues. CDR3 amino acids: CASSFFQTNTEAFF. CDR3 coding DNA: TGCGCCAGCAGCTTCTTCCAGACGAACACTGAAGCTTTCTTT.

Judged by abundance, this clonotype is medium-sized. J is TRBJ1-2 and V is TRBV12-3 or TRBV12-4, with D possibly being TRBD1 (5 bases). The CDR3 has 13 amino acids. V was shortened by 7 bases and J by 2 bases, with 11 bases between the two germline ends. The CDR3 protein is CASTLGGNYGYTF. CDR3 nucleotides: TGTGCCAGCACCTTGGGGGGGAACTATGGCTACACCTTC.

The chain uses TRBV20-1 and TRBJ2-7; 7 bases line up with TRBD1. Germline V lookup: CDR1 DFQATT, CDR2 SNEGSKA (reference sequence). The CDR3 contains 12 residues. V shed 3 bases and J 6 bases; nucleotides not matched to a gene: 5. CDR3 in DNA: TGCAGTGCTAGCATACAGGGGCGCGAGCAGTACTTC. Protein: CSASIQGREQYF.

The chain has TRBV20-1 and TRBJ1-1; 7 nucleotides line up with TRBD1. CDR1 is DFQATT and CDR2 is SNEGSKA in the germline V gene (reference sequence). The CDR3 contains 12 residues. V shed 3 bases, J shed 10 bases, and the junction held 8 bases outside the gene matches. CDR3 protein: CSASRTGVGAFF. For the CDR3, the DNA is TGCAGTGCTAGCCGGACAGGCGTAGGAGCTTTCTTT.

V is TRBV20-1 and J is TRBJ2-7; D not certain. V was trimmed by 1 base and J by 4 bases, leaving 14 bases between them. Germline CDR1 and CDR2: DFQATT and SNEGSKA (reference sequence). This CDR3 comprises 14 residues. The CDR3 region is CSARGVDSEYEQYF. DNA of the CDR3: TGCAGTGCTAGAGGCGTTGATTCAGAGTACGAGCAGTACTTC.

By sample share, this clonotype is large. The chain couples TRBV5-6 to TRBJ1-4; D remains unclear. The CDR3 totals 14 residues. Germline values: CDR1 SGHDT, CDR2 YYEEEE. The ends were cut back, 0 bases at V and 8 bases at J, with 11 bases in the middle. CDR3 nucleotides: TGTGCCAGCAGCTTGGCTTCGGCTGGAGAAAAACTGTTTTTT. This codes for CASSLASAGEKLFF.

Judged by abundance, this clonotype is medium-sized. Because the CDR3's place on the DNA is in doubt, the DNA is left out and the CDR3 is given as listed by TCRdb. The rearrangement links TRBV10-2 to TRBJ1-1; no DNA check was done on the table's D call, TRBD1. The CDR3 length is 16 residues, termini included. Germline-derived CDR1 and CDR2 are WSHSY and SAAADI. CDR3 in amino acids: CASSVPPGSMNTEAFF.

This clonotype was detected a few times. J is TRBJ2-1 and V is TRBV12-3 or TRBV12-4, with D hard to call. The CDR3 runs 12 residues. Trimming took 6 bases from V and 12 from J, leaving 15 bases between them. The CDR3 sequence: CASSPSSWGQFF. The CDR3 DNA sequence: TGTGCCAGCAGCCCGAGTTCTTGGGGGCAGTTCTTC.

By sample share, this clonotype is medium-sized. This rearrangement joins TRBV12-3 or TRBV12-4 to TRBJ1-5, with D possibly TRBD1 on 6 matching bases. The CDR3 runs 14 residues. V shed 4 bases and J shed 7 bases, with 14 bases lying between them. CDR3 sequence reads: CASSYTGGWQPQHF. CDR3 sequence (DNA): TGTGCCAGCAGTTATACGGGGGGCTGGCAGCCCCAGCATTTT.

Sample share makes this clonotype medium-sized. In nucleotides, the CDR3 is TGTGCCAGCAGTTTATCTGGGGGAAGTTCACCCCTCCACTTT. It translates to CASSLSGGSSPLHF. V is TRBV12-3 or TRBV12-4 and J is TRBJ1-6; tentatively, D is TRBD1 (5 bases). The CDR3 contains 14 residues. The V end lost 2 bases, the J end lost 9 bases, and 11 bases lay between the germline ends.

This clonotype counts as medium-sized (0.01 to 0.1%). One end of the junction does not line up with germline, which may come from a read error. This chain connects TRBV7-7 to TRBJ1-1; D ambiguous. Looked up from germline, CDR1 is SSHAT and CDR2 is FNYEAQ (reference sequence). This CDR3 is 13 amino acids long. As DNA, the CDR3 is TGTGCTAGCAGCTTAGATCGGAACACTGAAGCTTTCTTT. This sequence encodes CASSLDRNTEAFF.

The CDR3 DNA follows: TGTGCCAGCAGCTTTACGGGGGGCTCGGGAGGCTACACCTTC. This codes for CASSFTGGSGGYTF. This rearrangement joins TRBV7-3 to TRBJ1-2; perhaps TRBD1 as D (6 bases). V lost 3 bases and J lost 8, with 16 bases in between. The CDR3 sequence is 14 residues long. Germline V gene lookup returns CDR1 SGHTA and CDR2 FQGTGA.

V usage is TRBV20-1 and J usage is TRBJ1-2; no reliable D call. Looked up from germline, CDR1 is DFQATT and CDR2 is SNEGSKA (reference sequence). The CDR3 is made up of 13 amino acids. Trimming removed 3 bases from V and 3 bases from J, with 11 bases in between. The CDR3 bases are TGCAGTGCTAGTGAGTCATTTGACTATGGCTACACCTTC. Protein: CSASESFDYGYTF.